The following is a T cell receptor beta chain sequence with its context. Its antigen remains unknown. The entry originates in a study of T-cell reconstitution after alpha-beta-depleted transplantation in children. TCRbeta library preparation incorporated unique molecular identifiers. TCRdb reprocessed the PCR reads via MiXCR and lists one record per CDR3 protein. The table includes around 600,000 distinct CDR3 sequences, around 23% detected once. General study points: After one year, T-cell counts and TCRbeta diversity mostly came from new T cells. Several hundred expanded graft clones reportedly supplied alpha-beta T cells about two months after transplant. Surviving recipient T cells and intrathymic progenitors accounted for some patients' high TCRbeta diversity at day 60.

Germline-derived CDR1 and CDR2 are SGHDT and YYEEEE. This CDR3 has 15 amino acids. Unmatched junction bases numbered 8, after V lost 4 bases and J lost 3 bases. The sample in question was PBMCs, mostly from graft donor cells, obtained 360 days after TCRalphabeta/CD19-depleted stem cell transplant. The chain links TRBV5-6 to TRBJ1-1; TRBD1 matches at 8 bases. This clonotype originated in a boy less than two years old who had a stem cell transplant for acute myeloid leukemia, so the T cells may come from the graft donor. In nucleotides, the CDR3 is TGTGCCAGCAGCCCTATACAGGGGGAGGACACTGAAGCTTTCTTT. As protein: CASSPIQGEDTEAFF.